This T cell receptor (beta chain) emerged from a study of blood T cell repertoires in COVID-19 (dated by TCRdb to 2018 to 2020). Describing the broader study: The collaborator samples originated in the United States, Italy and Spain and spanned the acute and convalescent phases of COVID-19. The material from the prospective study consisted of cDNA or gDNA derived from T cells, B-cell-depleted T cells, or PBMCs. The dataset comprised deeply sampled blood TCRbeta repertoires from subjects exposed to, actively infected with, or recovered from COVID-19. The repertoires were released in a freely available public database intended as a resource for research on the immune response to SARS-CoV-2. Samples came from the ongoing ImmuneRACE study (first 160 participants) plus 1,254 subjects from 6 global collaborators. Nearly every sample came with metadata listing a de-identified subject ID, COVID-19 status, age in years and sex. Where HLA class I and class II types were available, the types were taken from metadata supplied by the sample provider, not from assay-based typing. General conclusions and limits of the study: The amount of clinical and demographic metadata varied by source and participant and was provided uncurated.

Another Seattle source contributed samples from volunteer blood donors who had recovered from COVID-19. Collaborating institutions collected whole blood in K2EDTA tubes following their own protocols. Collaborator samples were shipped for TCRbeta analysis as frozen whole blood, isolated PBMCs, or DNA extracted from either sample type. Points on this clone: Its antigen has not been determined. The sample holds no much larger clone one base away, and base qualities are not on file.

TCRbeta CDR3 regions were amplified from genomic DNA by means of the immunoSEQ Assay, a bias-controlled multiplex PCR. Processing in the source paper ran as follows. Within the assay, amplification of reference gene primers was used to estimate how many nucleated cells each sample contained. To quantify the absolute abundance of each unique TCRbeta CDR3 rearrangement, sequence reads were collapsed and filtered. For each sample, productive Simpson clonality was calculated by taking the square root of Simpson's diversity index across productive rearrangements. TCRdb mirrors the immuneACCESS table, restricted to in-frame sequences. Some clones are absent from its copies; in checked studies, under half trace to an unresolved V gene, and the reason for the others is unknown. Clonal size and the V and J genes are those of that table, whereas D and trimming came from the DNA. A total of about 220,000 clones appear in this sample, 80% to 90% of them only once. The ten largest clones take up more than 4.5% of the sample.

Cut back by 5 bases and 0 bases, the V and J ends lie 22 bases apart. Per the germline V gene, SGHTA is the CDR1 and FQGTGA is the CDR2. From cysteine to phenylalanine, the CDR3 is 18 amino acids long. Kept here is only the CDR3 DNA, which spans 54 bases and is read in frame from base 1. The chain is assembled from TRBV7-3 and TRBJ1-2; a tentative D call is TRBD1 (6 bases match). The sequencing input was peripheral blood. This clonotype was sampled from a woman between 55 and 75 years old who had recovered from COVID-19. This receptor carries the CDR3 CASSKEGDNKLANYGYTF. The DNA sequence is given as TGTGCCAGCAGCAAAGAAGGGGACAACAAATTGGCTAACTATGGCTACACCTTC.